This T cell receptor (beta chain) comes out of a study of CD8+ T cells in alopecia areata. About the study: Patients took tofacitinib for 6 to 18 months, followed by 6 drug-free months. Scoring of severity for treated patients was based on percentage of affected scalp area.

This CDR3 comprises 14 residues. V was pared by 5 bases and J by 5 bases, with 5 bases of the junction left unmatched. Germline CDR1 is SGHVS and CDR2 is FQNEAQ. Documented treatment: oral pan-JAK inhibitor, 5-10 mg twice daily. Comments on this clone: Its antigen is currently unknown.

Sequencing used cDNA as its template, made by extracting RNA and reverse transcribing it. Libraries were prepared by immunoSEQ multiplex PCR; TCRdb keeps only in-frame clonotypes and omits some of them. The sample carries 60,000 to 90,000 clones, approximately 66% recorded once. Study-wide results and limits: Elevated clonality characterized lesional scalp relative to normal scalp, particularly in alopecia totalis/universalis. Many expanded lesional clones persisted in scalp and blood during tofacitinib treatment.

The chain employs TRBV7-8 and TRBJ1-5; 8 nucleotides align to TRBD1. The receptor's source is a human donor with alopecia areata. Material: CD8+ T cells sorted from blood, obtained at week 24, from a patient treated with tofacitinib. The CDR3 coding sequence is TGTGCCAGCAGCGCGGACAGGGATTATCAGCCCCAGCATTTT. As protein: CASSADRDYQPQHF. Supplemented by reference TRBV7-8 and TRBJ1-5, the full variable domain reads GAGVSQSPRYKVAKRGQDVALRCDPISGHVSLFWYQQALGQGPEFLTYFQNEAQLDKSGLPSDRFFAERPEGSVSTLKIQRTQQEDSAVYLCASSADRDYQPQHFGDGTRLSIL.